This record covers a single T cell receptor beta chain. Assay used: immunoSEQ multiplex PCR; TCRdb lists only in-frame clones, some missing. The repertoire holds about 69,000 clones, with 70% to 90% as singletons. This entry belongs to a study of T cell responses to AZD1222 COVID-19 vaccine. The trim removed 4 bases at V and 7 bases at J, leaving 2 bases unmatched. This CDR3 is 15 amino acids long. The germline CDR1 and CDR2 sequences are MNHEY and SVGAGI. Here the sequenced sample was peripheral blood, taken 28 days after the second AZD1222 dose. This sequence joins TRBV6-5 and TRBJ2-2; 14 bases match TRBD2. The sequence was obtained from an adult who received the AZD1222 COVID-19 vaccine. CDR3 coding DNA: TGTGCCAGCAGTTCCGGGACTAGCGGGGGCGGGGAGCTGTTTTTT. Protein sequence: CASSSGTSGGGELFF.